Below are 4 T cell receptor beta chains sequenced from a single sample in a study of cytomegalovirus exposure and HLA in healthy donors. In the PCR, 60 Vbeta and 13 Jbeta primers were used. Measured with immunoSEQ multiplex PCR; TCRdb has only the in-frame clones, and not every one. The table shows approximately 140,000 clones, with roughly 80% occurring only once. The source material was PBMCs. Receptors originate from a female donor in good health and CMV-seronegative.

This clone was detected a few times. The chain is built from TRBV5-1 and TRBJ2-5; maybe TRBD1 (6 bases). CDR1 SGHRS and CDR2 YFSETQ come from the germline V gene. V was shortened by 5 bases and J by 4 bases, with 15 bases between the two germline ends. The CDR3 loop spans 14 amino acids. The CDR3 region has the DNA TGCGCCAGCAGGTCTTCGGACAGCACAGAGACCCAGTACTTC. Protein product: CASRSSDSTETQYF.

This clone occurred once. This rearrangement joins TRBV9 to TRBJ1-2; tentative D call: TRBD1 (6 bases). CDR1 and CDR2 from the germline V gene are SGDLS and YYNGEE. Trimming stripped 0 bases from V and 2 bases from J, with 11 bases between. The CDR3 loop spans 15 amino acids. The CDR3 coding sequence is TGTGCCAGCAGCGTAGACGGAGGACAGAACTATGGCTACACCTTC. Translating it yields CASSVDGGQNYGYTF. The full variable domain, in which reference TRBV9 and TRBJ1-2 provide the parts outside the CDR3, is DSGVTQTPKHLITATGQRVTLRCSPRSGDLSVYWYQQSLDQGLQFLIQYYNGEERAKGNILERFSAQQFPDLHSELNLSSLELGDSALYFCASSVDGGQNYGYTFGSGTRLTVV.

The gene calls are TRBV12-5 and TRBJ2-2; 9 bases match TRBD1. With V trimmed by 7 bases and J by 3 bases, 6 bases remained unmatched. There are 15 residues in the CDR3. Germline CDR1 and CDR2: LGHNT and FRNRAP. The CDR3 nucleotides read TGTGCTAGTGCCCCACAGGGGGCGGACACCGGGGAGCTGTTTTTT. This translates into CASAPQGADTGELFF.

The chain joins TRBV6-5 to TRBJ1-2, with 9 nucleotides matching TRBD1. V dropped 6 bases and J dropped 7; count of bases not matched to a gene: 3. Germline assignment: CDR1 MNHEY and CDR2 SVGAGI. CDR3 length: 12 residues. As DNA, the CDR3 is TGTGCCAGCAGCCCACAGGGGGCTGGCTACACCTTC. Its translation: CASSPQGAGYTF.